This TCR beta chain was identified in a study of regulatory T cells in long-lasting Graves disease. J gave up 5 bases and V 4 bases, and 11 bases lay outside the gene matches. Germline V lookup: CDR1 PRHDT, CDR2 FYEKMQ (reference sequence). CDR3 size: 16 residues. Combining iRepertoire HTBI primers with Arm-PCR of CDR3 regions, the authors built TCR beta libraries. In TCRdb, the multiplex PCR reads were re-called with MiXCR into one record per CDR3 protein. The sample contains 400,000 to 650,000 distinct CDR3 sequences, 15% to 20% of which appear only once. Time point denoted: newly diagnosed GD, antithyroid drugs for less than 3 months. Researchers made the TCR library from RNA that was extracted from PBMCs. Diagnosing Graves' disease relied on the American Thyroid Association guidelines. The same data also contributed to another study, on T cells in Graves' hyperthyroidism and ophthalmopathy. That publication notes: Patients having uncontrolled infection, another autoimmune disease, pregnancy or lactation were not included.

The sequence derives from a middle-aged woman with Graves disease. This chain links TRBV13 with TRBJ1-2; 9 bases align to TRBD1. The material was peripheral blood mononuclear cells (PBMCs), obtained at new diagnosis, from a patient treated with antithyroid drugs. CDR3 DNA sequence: TGTGCCAGCAGCTCCTCAAAACAGGGGGCGAGGTATGGCTACACCTTC. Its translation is CASSSSKQGARYGYTF.